This T cell receptor beta chain was documented in a study of blood T cell repertoires in COVID-19. Original data processing: Counts of nucleated cells, estimated from reference gene primer amplification, were obtained. Clones were sequenced by immunoSEQ multiplex PCR, and TCRdb holds only the in-frame ones, with some missing. From that table come the V and J calls and clone size; the DNA was used to work out D and trimming. Of about 210,000 clones in the sample, more than 65% were seen once. Trimming cost V 8 bases and J 8 bases; bases outside gene matches: 7. Germline values: CDR1 MNHNY, CDR2 SVGAGI (reference sequence). The CDR3 loop spans 13 amino acids.

The TCR originated in a man aged 45-60 years with active or convalescent COVID-19. Input material: peripheral blood. This rearrangement joins TRBV6-6 to TRBJ2-1; TRBD2 matches 9 bases. The CDR3 is CASGLAGLDEQFF. As DNA, the CDR3 is TGTGCCAGCGGGCTAGCGGGACTGGATGAGCAGTTCTTC.